Following are 20 T cell receptor beta chains from one sample sequenced in a study of T cell responses to AZD1222 COVID-19 vaccine. Data came from immunoSEQ multiplex PCR; TCRdb stores just in-frame clones and leaves some out. The sample has roughly 100,000 clones; around 91% are singletons. This specimen was peripheral blood, taken on day 0 of AZD1222 vaccination. Receptor source: an adult in good health.

The chain joins TRBV21-1 to TRBJ2-1; the table gives TRBD2 as D, unverified against the DNA. TRBV21-1 is tagged as a pseudogene. The CDR3 has 17 residues. CDR3 region: CASSKGIAGGPTNEQFF. In DNA, the CDR3 is TGTGCCAGCAGCAAGGGAATAGCGGGGGGGCCGACCAATGAGCAGTTCTTC.

This chain joins TRBV7-8 and TRBJ1-2, with D uncertain. Germline values: CDR1 SGHVS, CDR2 FQNEAQ. The CDR3 runs 14 residues. Between the trimmed V and J ends, which lost 1 base and 0 bases, there was a span of 6 bases. The CDR3 region is CASSLVRANYGYTF. The CDR3 nucleotides read TGTGCCAGCAGCTTAGTCAGAGCTAACTATGGCTACACCTTC.

The chain combines TRBV5-6 with TRBJ2-1; TRBD2 aligns across 7 bases. The V and J ends lost 6 bases and 7 bases, in that order; junction bases with no gene match: 10. The CDR3 consists of 14 residues. CDR1 and CDR2 (germline): SGHDT, YYEEEE. The CDR3 spells CASTYWEGSNEQFF. The CDR3, as DNA: TGTGCCAGCACCTATTGGGAGGGAAGTAATGAGCAGTTCTTC. The variable domain in full, completed from reference TRBV5-6 and TRBJ2-1, reads DAGVTQSPTHLIKTRGQQVTLRCSPKSGHDTVSWYQQALGQGPQFIFQYYEEEERQRGNFPDRFSGHQFPNYSSELNVNALLLGDSALYLCASTYWEGSNEQFFGPGTRLTVL.

This chain connects TRBV5-1 to TRBJ1-4; the match to TRBD1 covers 10 bases. The CDR3 spans 16 residues. Trimming cost V 4 bases and J 2 bases; bases outside gene matches: 5. Germline CDR1 SGHRS, CDR2 YFSETQ. The CDR3 DNA follows: TGCGCCAGCAGCCGGGACAGGGGTCTTACTAATGAAAAACTGTTTTTT. As protein: CASSRDRGLTNEKLFF.

The CDR3 nucleotides read TGTGCCAGCAGTTTATTCGGGACAGGATACGAGCAGTACTTC. Translation: CASSLFGTGYEQYF. The chain uses TRBV27 and TRBJ2-7; 8 nucleotides agree with TRBD1. After removal of 1 base from V and 4 bases from J, the junction contained 3 bases not matched to a gene. The CDR3 has 14 amino acids. The V gene's germline CDR1 is MNHEY and CDR2 SMNVEV (reference sequence).

This rearrangement joins TRBV5-4 to TRBJ2-6; D call uncertain. The CDR3 is 15 amino acids. CDR1 is SGHNT and CDR2 is YYREEE in the germline V gene (reference sequence). Trimming pared 0 bases from V and 2 bases from J, leaving 6 bases between. CDR3 loop: CASSLGEAGANVLTF. The CDR3 DNA reads as TGTGCCAGCAGCTTGGGGGAAGCTGGGGCCAACGTCCTGACTTTC.

This clone was seen a single time. CDR3 residues: CASSLAGEPTSTDTQYF. CDR3 sequence (DNA): TGCGCCAGCAGCTTAGCGGGGGAGCCCACTAGCACAGATACGCAGTATTTT. The chain links TRBV5-1 to TRBJ2-3; TRBD2 matches at 8 bases. Germline V CDR1 and CDR2: SGHRS, YFSETQ. The V segment lost 2 bases and the J segment 0 bases; nucleotides outside the gene matches: 8. This CDR3 comprises 17 residues.

The V and J genes are TRBV9 and TRBJ2-3; 10 positions agree with TRBD2. The trim removed 0 bases at V and 0 bases at J, leaving 1 base unmatched. This CDR3 comprises 16 residues. Germline CDR1 SGDLS, CDR2 YYNGEE. CDR3 DNA: TGTGCCAGCAGCGTAGGTAGCGGGGGGAGCACAGATACGCAGTATTTT. Protein product: CASSVGSGGSTDTQYF. Supplemented by reference TRBV9 and TRBJ2-3, the full variable domain reads DSGVTQTPKHLITATGQRVTLRCSPRSGDLSVYWYQQSLDQGLQFLIQYYNGEERAKGNILERFSAQQFPDLHSELNLSSLELGDSALYFCASSVGSGGSTDTQYFGPGTRLTVL.

The J gene is TRBJ2-1, the V gene TRBV11-2; TRBD2 matches at 11 bases. The ends lost 3 bases at V and 10 bases at J; junction bases unmatched: 2. From germline, CDR1 is SGHAT and CDR2 FQNNGV. CDR3 size: 13 residues. The CDR3, as DNA: TGTGCCAGCAGCTTTGGGACTAGCGGAGAGCAGTTCTTC. As protein: CASSFGTSGEQFF.

The chain recombines TRBV28 with TRBJ1-5; D is uncertain. The CDR3 loop spans 10 amino acids. The germline V gene has CDR1 MDHEN and CDR2 SYDVKM. Trimming cost V 8 bases and J 9 bases, with 8 bases left between them. The CDR3 loop reads CASSAGPQHF. The CDR3 DNA follows: TGTGCCAGCTCCGCAGGGCCCCAGCATTTT.

The chain is built from TRBV6-2 or TRBV6-3 and TRBJ2-2, with D perhaps assigned TRBD1 or TRBD2 (6 bases each). Germline V CDR1 and CDR2: MNHEY, SVGEGT. The V and J ends lost 2 bases and 4 bases respectively, with 11 bases between them. The CDR3 sequence is 15 residues long. The CDR3 DNA reads as TGTGCCAGCAGTTACAGGGGGGCCGCCACCGGGGAGCTGTTTTTT. Residues: CASSYRGAATGELFF.

The chain combines TRBV7-8 with TRBJ1-5; a weak D match, TRBD1 (6 bases). This CDR3 is 15 amino acids long. V lost 5 bases and J 1 base, leaving 12 bases between the germline ends. Germline CDR1 is SGHVS and CDR2 is FQNEAQ. In DNA, the CDR3 is TGTGCCAGCAGCGAATGGGGGGGCAGCAATCAGCCCCAGCATTTT. Translated, it gives CASSEWGGSNQPQHF.

The rearrangement uses TRBV28 and TRBJ2-5; D gene ambiguous. Germline CDR1 is MDHEN and CDR2 is SYDVKM. CDR3 length equals 14 residues. Between the trimmed V and J ends, which lost 2 bases and 5 bases, there was a span of 12 bases. For the CDR3, the DNA is TGTGCCAGCAGTTTAGGGCCGTCGTGGGAGACCCAGTACTTC. This gives the protein CASSLGPSWETQYF. The whole variable domain, remainder taken from reference TRBV28 and TRBJ2-5, is DVKVTQSSRYLVKRTGEKVFLECVQDMDHENMFWYRQDPGLGLRLIYFSYDVKMKEKGDIPEGYSVSREKKERFSLILESASTNQTSMYLCASSLGPSWETQYFGPGTRLLVL.

V is TRBV4-1 and J is TRBJ2-2; 7 bases line up with TRBD1. The CDR3 runs 14 residues. V lost 3 bases and J lost 6; bases outside the gene matches: 4. CDR1 and CDR2 (germline): MGHRA, YSYEKL. CDR3 in amino acids: CASSHLTGAGELFF. The CDR3 DNA reads as TGCGCCAGCAGCCACTTAACAGGGGCCGGGGAGCTGTTTTTT.

This clone was detected a few times. The chain combines TRBV27 with TRBJ2-3, with D hard to call. This CDR3 spans 13 amino acids. Germline CDR1 and CDR2: MNHEY and SMNVEV (reference sequence). V shed 10 bases and J shed 0 bases, with 11 bases lying between them. The CDR3 region is CATRVGSTDTQYF. CDR3 coding DNA: TGTGCCACCCGGGTAGGGAGCACAGATACGCAGTATTTT.

The J gene is TRBJ1-4, the V gene TRBV6-6; D uncertain. The ends were cut back, 6 bases at V and 0 bases at J, with 8 bases in the middle. CDR1 MNHNY and CDR2 SVGAGI come from the germline V gene (reference sequence). The CDR3 totals 14 residues. This CDR3 is CASRPGATNEKLFF. The CDR3, as DNA: TGTGCCAGCAGACCCGGCGCAACTAATGAAAAACTGTTTTTT.

This clone has a handful of counts. The rearrangement links TRBV20-1 to TRBJ1-2; D is perhaps TRBD1 (6 bases). Germline CDR1 reads DFQATT; CDR2 reads SNEGSKA (reference sequence). Trimming pared 6 bases from V and 6 bases from J, leaving 11 bases between. The CDR3 is made up of 11 amino acids. CDR3 region: CSALDRNGYTF. The DNA for the CDR3 is TGCAGTGCACTGGACAGAAATGGCTACACCTTC.

The rearrangement links TRBV6-5 to TRBJ1-2; the D is unclear. The CDR3 is 14 residues long. CDR1 MNHEY and CDR2 SVGAGI come from the germline V gene. Trimming stripped 5 bases from V and 5 bases from J, with 15 bases between. In DNA, the CDR3 is TGTGCCAGCAGTCCCTACAGTAACAGTTATGGCTACACCTTC. Translated, it gives CASSPYSNSYGYTF.

This clone has just one count. The rearrangement joins TRBV5-1 to TRBJ2-7, with D perhaps matching TRBD1 or TRBD2 (5 bases each). V lost 0 bases and J 3 bases, leaving 16 bases between the germline ends. Germline values: CDR1 SGHRS, CDR2 YFSETQ. The CDR3 runs 16 residues. The CDR3 nucleotides are TGCGCCAGCAGCTTGGCCGAGAGAGGGGCTAGCTACGAGCAGTACTTC. Translation: CASSLAERGASYEQYF.

The rearrangement uses TRBV24-1 and TRBJ2-5, with TRBD1 identical over 7 bases. The CDR3 is made up of 17 amino acids. CDR1 and CDR2 (germline): KGHDR, SFDVKD. With 3 bases clipped from V and 4 bases from J, the junction kept 13 bases outside the gene matches. Here the CDR3 reads CATSDPKDATGRETQYF. The DNA of the CDR3 is TGTGCCACCAGTGATCCGAAGGACGCGACAGGGCGAGAGACCCAGTACTTC.